This entry lists 26 T cell receptor beta chains sequenced from one sample in a study of regulatory T cells in long-lasting Graves disease. Time point reported: persistent/refractory GD, antithyroid drugs over 5 years with positive TRAb. RNA isolated from PBMCs was used to make the TCR library. Libraries of TCR beta came from iRepertoire HTBI primers plus Arm-PCR of CDR3 regions. A single record per CDR3 protein comes from TCRdb applying MiXCR to the multiplex PCR reads. The sample lists more than 300,000 distinct CDR3 sequences; roughly a fifth were seen once. This material consisted of peripheral blood mononuclear cells (PBMCs), taken when the disease was refractory, from a patient treated with antithyroid drugs. These receptors were taken from a female donor with Graves disease.

This clonotype was counted many times. The V and J genes are TRBV20-1 and TRBJ1-6; TRBD1 aligns across 7 bases. The trim removed 5 bases at V and 5 bases at J, leaving 12 bases unmatched. The CDR3 totals 16 residues. The germline V gene has CDR1 DFQATT and CDR2 SNEGSKA (reference sequence). The chain's CDR3 is CSAVDRIQGNNSPLHF. DNA of the CDR3: TGCAGTGCTGTAGACCGAATACAGGGGAATAATTCACCCCTCCACTTT.

This clonotype occurred many times. The chain couples TRBV20-1 to TRBJ2-7, with 12 nucleotides matching TRBD1. With V trimmed by 4 bases and J by 5 bases, 9 bases remained unmatched. CDR1 and CDR2 from the germline V gene are DFQATT and SNEGSKA (reference sequence). The CDR3 is 15 amino acids. DNA for the CDR3: TGCAGTGCTATCTCCCCCGGGACAGGGGGCAACGAGCAGTACTTC. It specifies CSAISPGTGGNEQYF.

This chain connects TRBV20-1 to TRBJ2-5, with D maybe TRBD1 (6 bases). The germline V gene encodes CDR1 DFQATT and CDR2 SNEGSKA (reference sequence). The ends were cut back, 2 bases at V and 4 bases at J, with 23 bases in the middle. The CDR3 is 17 amino acids. CDR3 residues: CSARLGQGYTGGETQYF. DNA for the CDR3: TGCAGTGCTAGACTGGGACAAGGGTATACTGGGGGAGAGACCCAGTACTTC.

This clonotype has a count of ten or more. The J gene is TRBJ1-4, the V gene TRBV6-1; maybe TRBD1 (5 bases). Germline CDR1 reads MNHNS; CDR2 reads SASEGT. Deletions cut 6 bases from V and 5 bases from J, with 10 bases between. This CDR3 comprises 13 residues. The CDR3 region is CASRKDSNEKLFF. The CDR3, as DNA: TGTGCCAGCAGAAAAGACAGCAATGAAAAACTGTTTTTT.

This clonotype was detected ten times or more. The V gene is TRBV27, the J gene TRBJ1-1; D not certain. Germline values: CDR1 MNHEY, CDR2 SMNVEV (reference sequence). The CDR3 is 15 residues long. Trimming left V 3 bases short and J 3 bases short, with 14 bases between. The CDR3 loop is CASSLRVNRDTEAFF. Written as DNA, the CDR3 is TGTGCCAGCAGTTTGAGAGTCAATCGGGACACTGAAGCTTTCTTT.

This clonotype was seen only a few times. This chain uses TRBV7-9 with TRBJ1-2; the D is unclear. The CDR3 has 14 residues. Trimming stripped 3 bases from V and 4 bases from J, with 12 bases between. From germline, CDR1 is SEHNR and CDR2 FQNEAQ (reference sequence). CDR3 in amino acids: CASSLVSPAYGYTF. DNA of the CDR3: TGTGCCAGCAGCTTGGTCTCACCGGCCTATGGCTACACCTTC. The complete variable domain, with remaining parts taken from reference TRBV7-9 and TRBJ1-2, reads DTGVSQNPRHKITKRGQNVTFRCDPISEHNRLYWYRQTLGQGPEFLTYFQNEAQLEKSRLLSDRFSAERPKGSFSTLEIQRTEQGDSAMYLCASSLVSPAYGYTFGSGTRLTVV.

The rearrangement uses TRBV12-3 or TRBV12-4 and TRBJ1-2; D remains ambiguous. The germline V and J ends were trimmed by 3 bases and 4 bases, with 12 bases remaining between them. This CDR3 comprises 14 residues. CDR3: CASSFWGVAYGYTF. In DNA form, the CDR3 reads TGTGCCAGCAGTTTTTGGGGTGTTGCCTATGGCTACACCTTC.

J is TRBJ1-5 and V is TRBV15; 8 nucleotides line up with TRBD1. This CDR3 is 13 amino acids long. With 9 bases clipped from V and 5 bases from J, the junction kept 6 bases outside the gene matches. Germline-derived CDR1 and CDR2 are LNHNV and YYDKDF (reference sequence). The CDR3 coding sequence is TGTGCCACTCTCAGGGGGCCCCATCAGCCCCAGCATTTT. Encoded protein: CATLRGPHQPQHF.

This clonotype was detected a few times. The chain uses TRBV10-3 and TRBJ2-5, with D possibly called TRBD1 or TRBD2 (5 bases each). This CDR3 is built from 14 residues. Trimming left V 4 bases short and J 2 bases short, with 11 bases between. The germline V gene has CDR1 ENHRY and CDR2 SYGVKD. The DNA for the CDR3 is TGTGCCATCAGTGCGGGGACGGGACAAGAGACCCAGTACTTC. Translated, it gives CAISAGTGQETQYF.

As to this clonotype: A much larger clonotype is one base distant, so this may be a read error. V is TRBV27 and J is TRBJ1-5; 8 nucleotides match TRBD1. The CDR3 is made up of 13 amino acids. Germline CDR1 and CDR2: MNHEY and SMNVEV (reference sequence). The CDR3 region is CASSLTGAQPRHF. The CDR3 nucleotides are TGTGCCAGCAGTTTGACAGGGGCTCAGCCCCGGCATTTT.

Concerning this clonotype itself: A single base separates this from a much larger clone, so it may be a read error. This chain connects TRBV2 to TRBJ2-2; D might be TRBD2 (5 bases). This CDR3 spans 16 amino acids. The V end was cut by 4 bases, the J end by 1 base, with 13 bases between. Germline-derived CDR1 and CDR2 are SNHLY and FYNNEI. CDR3 DNA: TGTGCCAGCAGTGCTACGGGGATGAGGAACACCGGGGAGCTGTTTTTT. Protein: CASSATGMRNTGELFF. The whole variable domain, filled in from reference TRBV2 and TRBJ2-2, reads EPEVTQTPSHQVTQMGQEVILRCVPISNHLYFYWYRQILGQKVEFLVSFYNNEISEKSEIFDDQFSVERPDGSNFTLKIRSTKLEDSAMYFCASSATGMRNTGELFFGEGSRLTVL.

This chain connects TRBV4-1 to TRBJ1-2; D possibly corresponds to TRBD1 (6 bases). This CDR3 has 13 residues. Germline V gene sequence: CDR1 MGHRA, CDR2 YSYEKL. Trimming took 6 bases from V and 6 from J, leaving 14 bases between them. For the CDR3, the DNA is TGCGCCAGCAGGGTGGGGGGGGGCAATGGCTACACCTTC. Amino acid sequence: CASRVGGGNGYTF.

This clonotype was detected ten times or more. The chain recombines TRBV11-3 with TRBJ1-6, with D perhaps matching TRBD1 (5 bases). This CDR3 spans 13 amino acids. Per the germline V gene, CDR1 is SGHNT and CDR2 is YENEEA. V lost 0 bases to trimming and J lost 13 bases, with 10 bases between them. The CDR3 region has the DNA TGTGCCAGCAGCTTAGAGATTCGGGACCCCCTCCACTTT. Translated, it gives CASSLEIRDPLHF.

The gene calls are TRBV29-1 and TRBJ1-1, with 9 bases lining up with TRBD1. Germline V gives CDR1 SQVTM, CDR2 ANQGSEA. With V trimmed by 5 bases and J by 3 bases, 10 bases remained unmatched. This CDR3 comprises 15 residues. CDR3 in DNA: TGCAGCGTTCGGGACAGGGACTCTTTGGACACTGAAGCTTTCTTT. This sequence encodes CSVRDRDSLDTEAFF.

As concerns this clonotype: This may be a read error, as it is one base from a much larger clone. V is TRBV6-2 or TRBV6-3 and J is TRBJ2-5, with TRBD2 matching over 11 bases. This CDR3 region has 15 residues. The germline gives CDR1 MNHEY, CDR2 SVGEGT. CDR3 region: CASSEGSGGAGTQCF. The DNA for the CDR3 is TGTGCCAGCAGTGAGGGTAGCGGGGGGGCGGGGACCCAGTGCTTC.

This clonotype was counted a few times. This chain joins TRBV2 and TRBJ2-1, with 7 bases fitting TRBD1. V lost 8 bases to trimming and J lost 2 bases; unmatched junction nucleotides: 6. From germline, CDR1 is SNHLY and CDR2 FYNNEI. The CDR3 covers 14 residues. The CDR3 DNA sequence: TGTGCCAGCGTACGACAGGGAGCCTACAATGAGCAGTTCTTC. Its translation is CASVRQGAYNEQFF.

This clonotype occurred many times. The rearrangement uses TRBV3-1 and TRBJ2-7; D not resolved. Germline CDR1 reads LGHDT; CDR2 reads YNNKEL (reference sequence). V lost 4 bases to trimming and J lost 7 bases, with 11 bases between them. This CDR3 region has 12 residues. The CDR3 sequence: CASSPSNFEQYF. CDR3 coding DNA: TGTGCCAGCAGCCCATCAAATTTTGAGCAGTACTTC.

V gene TRBV9 combines with J gene TRBJ2-5; 10 positions agree with TRBD2. Germline values: CDR1 SGDLS, CDR2 YYNGEE. This CDR3 comprises 15 residues. V dropped 2 bases and J dropped 5; count of bases not matched to a gene: 6. The CDR3 DNA is TGTGCCAGCAGCGTCTCTAGCGGGGGCGCGGAGACCCAGTACTTC. Its translation is CASSVSSGGAETQYF.

The chain combines TRBV27 with TRBJ1-6, with 7 nucleotides matching TRBD1. Unmatched junction bases numbered 11, after V lost 1 base and J lost 5 bases. Germline CDR1 MNHEY, CDR2 SMNVEV (reference sequence). CDR3 size: 18 residues. DNA of the CDR3: TGTGCCAGCAGTTTATGGGGGACAGAACGACAAAATAATTCACCCCTCCACTTT. Protein sequence: CASSLWGTERQNNSPLHF.

The table lists this clonotype with many counts. The chain uses TRBV27 and TRBJ2-5; D might be TRBD1 (6 bases). Trimming removed 7 bases at V and 1 base at J, with 16 bases between. Per germline, CDR1 MNHEY and CDR2 SMNVEV (reference sequence). The length of the CDR3 is 15 residues. The CDR3 reads CASKRSQGSQETQYF. The CDR3 nucleotides are TGTGCCAGCAAACGAAGCCAGGGGTCCCAAGAGACCCAGTACTTC.

This clonotype was counted a few times. The gene calls are TRBV7-3 and TRBJ1-1, with TRBD1 as a possible D gene (5 bases). The CDR3 extends over 13 amino acids. The germline V and J ends were trimmed by 2 bases and 10 bases, with 14 bases remaining between them. Per germline, CDR1 SGHTA and CDR2 FQGTGA. CDR3 nucleotide sequence: TGTGCCAGCAGCTTATCAGGGTCGGGGCGAGCTTTCTTT. Its translation is CASSLSGSGRAFF.

This clonotype was seen a handful of times. This rearrangement joins TRBV3-1 to TRBJ1-6; D is possibly TRBD1 (6 bases). The CDR3 length is 15 residues. CDR1 is LGHDT, CDR2 YNNKEL, per germline (reference sequence). V was shortened by 4 bases and J by 6 bases, with 13 bases between the two germline ends. In nucleotides, the CDR3 is TGTGCCAGCAGCCTCCGGGACAACATTAATTCACCCCTCCACTTT. It translates to CASSLRDNINSPLHF.

The rearrangement joins TRBV30 to TRBJ2-1; 7 bases match TRBD2. Germline values: CDR1 GTSNPN, CDR2 SVGIG (reference sequence). Trimming at V came to 0 bases and at J to 4 bases, leaving 6 bases not matched to a gene. The CDR3 sequence is 15 residues long. The CDR3 sequence is CAWSVLSGAYNEQFF. The CDR3 bases are TGTGCCTGGAGTGTACTAAGCGGGGCTTACAATGAGCAGTTCTTC.

This clonotype was seen only a few times. This sequence joins TRBV4-1 and TRBJ1-5; the D is unclear. Germline V gene sequence: CDR1 MGHRA, CDR2 YSYEKL. The CDR3 loop spans 13 amino acids. V dropped 5 bases and J dropped 11 bases, with 16 bases sitting between them. Here the CDR3 DNA reads TGCGCCAGCAGCAGGATGCACCAAGGAGCCCAGCATTTT. Translated, it gives CASSRMHQGAQHF.

This clonotype has at least ten counts. The chain's CDR3 is CASSPFSLGTEYGYTF. In DNA, the CDR3 is TGTGCCAGCAGTCCCTTTTCTTTGGGGACTGAGTATGGCTACACCTTC. V usage is TRBV27 and J usage is TRBJ1-2; D perhaps matches TRBD1 (5 bases). Germline V gene lookup returns CDR1 MNHEY and CDR2 SMNVEV (reference sequence). The length of the CDR3 is 16 residues. V was shortened by 5 bases and J by 5 bases, with 21 bases between the two germline ends.

This clonotype was seen repeatedly, ten times or more. The chain combines TRBV11-2 with TRBJ1-4; TRBD1 is a possible D gene (5 bases). From germline, CDR1 is SGHAT and CDR2 FQNNGV. V gave up 3 bases and J gave up 0 bases, with 11 bases separating them. This CDR3 contains 16 residues. The CDR3 spells CASSLHRRTTNEKLFF. CDR3 coding DNA: TGTGCCAGCAGCTTGCACAGGCGAACAACTAATGAAAAACTGTTTTTT.